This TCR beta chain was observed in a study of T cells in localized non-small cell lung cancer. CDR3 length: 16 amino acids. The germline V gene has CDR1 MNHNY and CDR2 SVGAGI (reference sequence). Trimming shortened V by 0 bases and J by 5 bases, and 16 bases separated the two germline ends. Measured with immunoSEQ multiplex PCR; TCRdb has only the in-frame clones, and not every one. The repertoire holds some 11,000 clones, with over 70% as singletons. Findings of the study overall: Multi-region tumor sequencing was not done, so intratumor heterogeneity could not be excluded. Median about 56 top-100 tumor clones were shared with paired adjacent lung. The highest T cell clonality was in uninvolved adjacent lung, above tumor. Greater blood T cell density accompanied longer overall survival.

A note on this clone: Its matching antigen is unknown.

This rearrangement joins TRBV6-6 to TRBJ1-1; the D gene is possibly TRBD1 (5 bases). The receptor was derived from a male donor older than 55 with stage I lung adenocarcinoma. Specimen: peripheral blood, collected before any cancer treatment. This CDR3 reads CASSYSTGSGSTEAFF. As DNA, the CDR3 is TGTGCCAGCAGTTACTCTACAGGTTCAGGGAGTACTGAAGCTTTCTTT.